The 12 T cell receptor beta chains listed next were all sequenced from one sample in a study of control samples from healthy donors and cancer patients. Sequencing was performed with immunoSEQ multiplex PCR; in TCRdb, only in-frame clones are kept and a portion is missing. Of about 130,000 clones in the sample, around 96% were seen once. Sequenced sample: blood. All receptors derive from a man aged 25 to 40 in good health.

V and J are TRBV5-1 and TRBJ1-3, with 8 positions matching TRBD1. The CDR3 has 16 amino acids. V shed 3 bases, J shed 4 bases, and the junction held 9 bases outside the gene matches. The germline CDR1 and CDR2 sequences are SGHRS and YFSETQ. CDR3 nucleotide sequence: TGCGCCAGCAGCTCAGCGGACAGGGACCCAGGAAACACCATATATTTT. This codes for CASSSADRDPGNTIYF.

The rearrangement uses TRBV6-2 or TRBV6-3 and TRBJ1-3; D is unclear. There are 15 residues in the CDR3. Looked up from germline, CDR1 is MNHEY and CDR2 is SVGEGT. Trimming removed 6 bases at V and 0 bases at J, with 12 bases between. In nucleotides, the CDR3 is TGTGCCAGCAGCTTTGGACGGTACTCTGGAAACACCATATATTTT. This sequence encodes CASSFGRYSGNTIYF.

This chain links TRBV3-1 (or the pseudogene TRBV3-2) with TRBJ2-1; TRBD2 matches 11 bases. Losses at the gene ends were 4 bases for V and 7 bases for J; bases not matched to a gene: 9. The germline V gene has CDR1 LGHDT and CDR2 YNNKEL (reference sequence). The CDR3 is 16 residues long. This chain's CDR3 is CASSPRLAGLGNEQFF. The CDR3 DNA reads TGTGCCAGCAGCCCTCGACTAGCGGGGCTGGGGAATGAGCAGTTCTTC.

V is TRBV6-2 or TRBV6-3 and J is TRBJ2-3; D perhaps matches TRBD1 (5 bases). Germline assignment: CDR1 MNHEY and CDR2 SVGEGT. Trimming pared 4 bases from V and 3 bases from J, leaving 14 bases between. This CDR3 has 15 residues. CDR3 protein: CASSSHTGKTDTQYF. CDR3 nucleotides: TGTGCCAGCAGTTCCCACACAGGTAAAACAGATACGCAGTATTTT.

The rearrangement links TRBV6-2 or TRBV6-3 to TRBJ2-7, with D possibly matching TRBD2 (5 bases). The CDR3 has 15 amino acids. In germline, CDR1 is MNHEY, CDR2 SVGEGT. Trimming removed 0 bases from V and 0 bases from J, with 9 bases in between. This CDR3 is CASSYSIAGSYEQYF. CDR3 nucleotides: TGTGCCAGCAGTTACTCGATCGCGGGCTCCTACGAGCAGTACTTC.

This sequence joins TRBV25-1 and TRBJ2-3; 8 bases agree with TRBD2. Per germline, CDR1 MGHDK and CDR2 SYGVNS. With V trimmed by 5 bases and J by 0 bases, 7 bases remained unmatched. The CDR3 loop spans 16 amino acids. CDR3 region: CASSRTSGASTDTQYF. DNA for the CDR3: TGTGCCAGCAGTAGAACTAGCGGTGCTAGCACAGATACGCAGTATTTT.

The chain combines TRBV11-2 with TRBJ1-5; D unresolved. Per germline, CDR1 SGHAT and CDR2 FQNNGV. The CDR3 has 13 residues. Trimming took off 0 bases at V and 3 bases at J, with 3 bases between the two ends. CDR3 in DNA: TGTGCCAGCAGCTTAGAAAACAATCAGCCCCAGCATTTT. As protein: CASSLENNQPQHF.

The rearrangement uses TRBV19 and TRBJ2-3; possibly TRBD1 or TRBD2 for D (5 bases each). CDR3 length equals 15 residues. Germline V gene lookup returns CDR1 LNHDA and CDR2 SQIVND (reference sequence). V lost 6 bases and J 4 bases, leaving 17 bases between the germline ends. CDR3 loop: CASRSPGRHSDTQYF. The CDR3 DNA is TGTGCCAGTAGGTCGCCGGGACGACATTCAGATACGCAGTATTTT.

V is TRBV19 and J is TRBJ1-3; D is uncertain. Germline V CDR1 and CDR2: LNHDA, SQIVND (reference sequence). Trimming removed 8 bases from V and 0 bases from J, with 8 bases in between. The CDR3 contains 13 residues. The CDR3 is CASRGFSGNTIYF. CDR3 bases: TGTGCCAGTCGAGGTTTCTCTGGAAACACCATATATTTT.

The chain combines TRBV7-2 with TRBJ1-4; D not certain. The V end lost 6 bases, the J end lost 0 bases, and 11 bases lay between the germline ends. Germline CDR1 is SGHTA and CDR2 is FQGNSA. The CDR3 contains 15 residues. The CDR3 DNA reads TGTGCCAGCAGTTTAAGGGCTGCAACTAATGAAAAACTGTTTTTT. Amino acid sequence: CASSLRAATNEKLFF.

CDR3 bases: TGTGCCCTTGGGACGGATTTGAACACTGAAGCTTTCTTT. Translated: CALGTDLNTEAFF. The J gene is TRBJ1-1, the V gene TRBV2; a possible D gene is TRBD1 (5 bases). Germline V gives CDR1 SNHLY, CDR2 FYNNEI. This CDR3 spans 13 amino acids. V dropped 11 bases and J dropped 0 bases, with 13 bases sitting between them. Drawing the rest from reference TRBV2 and TRBJ1-1, the complete variable domain is EPEVTQTPSHQVTQMGQEVILRCVPISNHLYFYWYRQILGQKVEFLVSFYNNEISEKSEIFDDQFSVERPDGSNFTLKIRSTKLEDSAMYFCALGTDLNTEAFFGQGTRLTVV.

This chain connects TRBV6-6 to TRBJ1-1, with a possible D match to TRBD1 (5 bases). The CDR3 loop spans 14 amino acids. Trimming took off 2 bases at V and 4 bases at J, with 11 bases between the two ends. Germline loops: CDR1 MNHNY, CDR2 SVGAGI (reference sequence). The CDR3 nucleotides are TGTGCCAGCAGTTACCTGGCAGGGTCCACTGAAGCTTTCTTT. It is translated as CASSYLAGSTEAFF.